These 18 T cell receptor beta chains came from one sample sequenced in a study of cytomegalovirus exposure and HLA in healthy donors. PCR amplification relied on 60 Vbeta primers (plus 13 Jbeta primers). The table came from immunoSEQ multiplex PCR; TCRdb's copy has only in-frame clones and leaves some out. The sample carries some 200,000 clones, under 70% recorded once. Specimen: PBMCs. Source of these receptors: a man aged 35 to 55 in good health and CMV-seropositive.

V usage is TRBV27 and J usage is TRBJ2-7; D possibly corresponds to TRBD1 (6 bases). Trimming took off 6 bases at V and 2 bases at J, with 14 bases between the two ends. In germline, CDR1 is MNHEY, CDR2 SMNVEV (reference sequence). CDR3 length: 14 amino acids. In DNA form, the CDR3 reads TGTGCCAGCAGACCCAGGGGTTTTCCCTACGAGCAGTACTTC. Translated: CASRPRGFPYEQYF.

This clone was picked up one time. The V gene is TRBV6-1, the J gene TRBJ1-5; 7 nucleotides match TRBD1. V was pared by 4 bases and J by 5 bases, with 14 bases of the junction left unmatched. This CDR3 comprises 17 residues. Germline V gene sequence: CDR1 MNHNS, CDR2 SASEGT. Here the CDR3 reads CASSVLPLGTVDQPQHF. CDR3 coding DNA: TGTGCCAGCAGTGTCTTACCCCTAGGGACAGTTGATCAGCCCCAGCATTTT.

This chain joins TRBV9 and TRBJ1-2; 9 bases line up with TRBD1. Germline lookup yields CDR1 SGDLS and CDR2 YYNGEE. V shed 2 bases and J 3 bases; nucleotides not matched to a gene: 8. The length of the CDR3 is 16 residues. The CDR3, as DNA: TGTGCCAGCAGCGTCACAGGGGGCAAACAGGACTATGGCTACACCTTC. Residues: CASSVTGGKQDYGYTF.

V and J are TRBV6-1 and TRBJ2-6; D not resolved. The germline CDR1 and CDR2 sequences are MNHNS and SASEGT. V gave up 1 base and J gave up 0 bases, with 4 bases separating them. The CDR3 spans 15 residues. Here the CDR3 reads CASSEGSSGANVLTF. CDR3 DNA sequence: TGTGCCAGCAGTGAAGGTAGCTCTGGGGCCAACGTCCTGACTTTC.

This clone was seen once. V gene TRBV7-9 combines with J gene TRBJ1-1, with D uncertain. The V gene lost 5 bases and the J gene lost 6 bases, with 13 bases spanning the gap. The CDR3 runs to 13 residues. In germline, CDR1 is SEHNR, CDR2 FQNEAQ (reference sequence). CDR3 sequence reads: CASSRVGIAEAFF. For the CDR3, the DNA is TGTGCCAGCAGCCGGGTCGGGATCGCTGAAGCTTTCTTT.

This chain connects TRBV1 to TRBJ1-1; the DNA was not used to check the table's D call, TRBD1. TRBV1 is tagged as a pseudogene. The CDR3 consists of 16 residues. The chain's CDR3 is CTSSQDEDDRGPEAFF. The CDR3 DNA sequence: TGCACCAGCAGCCAAGACGAAGACGACAGGGGCCCTGAAGCTTTCTTT.

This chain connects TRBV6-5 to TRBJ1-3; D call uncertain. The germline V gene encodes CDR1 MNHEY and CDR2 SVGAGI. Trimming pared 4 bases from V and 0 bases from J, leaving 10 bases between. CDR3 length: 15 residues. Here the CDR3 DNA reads TGTGCCAGCAGTTCTACTTCCCGCTCTGGAAACACCATATATTTT. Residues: CASSSTSRSGNTIYF.

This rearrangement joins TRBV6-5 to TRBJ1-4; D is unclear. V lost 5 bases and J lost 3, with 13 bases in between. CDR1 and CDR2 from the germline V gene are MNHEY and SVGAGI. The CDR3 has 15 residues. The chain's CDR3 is CASSKIAVANEKLFF. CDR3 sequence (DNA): TGTGCCAGCAGTAAGATTGCGGTGGCTAATGAAAAACTGTTTTTT.

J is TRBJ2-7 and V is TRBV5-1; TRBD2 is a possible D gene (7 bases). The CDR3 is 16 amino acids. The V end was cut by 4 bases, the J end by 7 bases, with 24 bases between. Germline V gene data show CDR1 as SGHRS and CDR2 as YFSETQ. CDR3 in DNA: TGCGCCAGCAGCCCTTACAATTGGGGGGGGGCTGATGAGCAGTACTTC. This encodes CASSPYNWGGADEQYF.

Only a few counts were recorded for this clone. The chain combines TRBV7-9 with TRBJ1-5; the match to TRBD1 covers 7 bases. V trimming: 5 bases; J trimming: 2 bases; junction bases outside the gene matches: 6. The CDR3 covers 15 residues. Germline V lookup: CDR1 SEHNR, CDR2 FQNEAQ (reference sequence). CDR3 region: CASSPGGLGNQPQHF. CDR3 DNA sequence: TGTGCCAGCAGCCCAGGGGGGTTAGGCAATCAGCCCCAGCATTTT.

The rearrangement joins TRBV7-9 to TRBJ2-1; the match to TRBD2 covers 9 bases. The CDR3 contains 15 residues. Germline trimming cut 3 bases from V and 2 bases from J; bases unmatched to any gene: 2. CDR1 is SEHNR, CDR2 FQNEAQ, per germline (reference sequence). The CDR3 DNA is TGTGCCAGCAGCTTCTTAGCGGGGGCCTACAATGAGCAGTTCTTC. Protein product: CASSFLAGAYNEQFF.

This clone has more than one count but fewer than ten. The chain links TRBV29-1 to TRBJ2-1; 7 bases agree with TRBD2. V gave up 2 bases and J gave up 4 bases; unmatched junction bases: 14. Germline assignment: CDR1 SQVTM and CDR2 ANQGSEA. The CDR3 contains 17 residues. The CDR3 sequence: CSVEYGGASGSYNEQFF. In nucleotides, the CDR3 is TGCAGCGTTGAATATGGAGGGGCTAGCGGCTCGTACAATGAGCAGTTCTTC.

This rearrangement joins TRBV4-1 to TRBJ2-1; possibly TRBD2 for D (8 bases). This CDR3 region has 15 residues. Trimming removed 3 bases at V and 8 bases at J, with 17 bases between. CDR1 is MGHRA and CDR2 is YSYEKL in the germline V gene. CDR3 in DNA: TGCGCCAGCAGCCAGGGGACTAGACAGGGCCATGAGCAGTTCTTC. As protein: CASSQGTRQGHEQFF.

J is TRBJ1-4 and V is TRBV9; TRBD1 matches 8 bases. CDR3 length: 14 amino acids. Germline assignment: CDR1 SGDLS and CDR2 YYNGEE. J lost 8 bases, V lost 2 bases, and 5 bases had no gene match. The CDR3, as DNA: TGTGCCAGCAGCGTTCAGGGGGCGGACGAAAAACTGTTTTTT. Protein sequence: CASSVQGADEKLFF.

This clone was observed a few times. The CDR3 is CASSTGEKTDTQYF. The CDR3 nucleotides are TGTGCCAGCAGCACGGGGGAAAAGACAGATACGCAGTATTTT. The V and J genes are TRBV7-3 and TRBJ2-3; D is possibly TRBD2 (6 bases). This CDR3 is built from 14 residues. Germline values: CDR1 SGHTA, CDR2 FQGTGA. Trimming shortened V by 5 bases and J by 3 bases, and 12 bases separated the two germline ends.

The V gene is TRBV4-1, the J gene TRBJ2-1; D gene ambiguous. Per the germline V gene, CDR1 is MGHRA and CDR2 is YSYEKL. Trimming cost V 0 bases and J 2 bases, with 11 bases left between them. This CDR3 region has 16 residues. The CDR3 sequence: CASSQDKTIPYNEQFF. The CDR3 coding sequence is TGCGCCAGCAGCCAAGATAAAACTATCCCCTACAATGAGCAGTTCTTC.

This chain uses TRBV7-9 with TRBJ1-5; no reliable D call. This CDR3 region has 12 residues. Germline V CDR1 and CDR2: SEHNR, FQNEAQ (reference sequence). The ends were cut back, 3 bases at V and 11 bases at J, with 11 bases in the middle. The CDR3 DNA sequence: TGTGCCAGCAGCTTCGGGTACTCAACCCAGCATTTT. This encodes CASSFGYSTQHF. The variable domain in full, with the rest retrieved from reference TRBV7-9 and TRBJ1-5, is DTGVSQNPRHKITKRGQNVTFRCDPISEHNRLYWYRQTLGQGPEFLTYFQNEAQLEKSRLLSDRFSAERPKGSFSTLEIQRTEQGDSAMYLCASSFGYSTQHFGDGTRLSIL.

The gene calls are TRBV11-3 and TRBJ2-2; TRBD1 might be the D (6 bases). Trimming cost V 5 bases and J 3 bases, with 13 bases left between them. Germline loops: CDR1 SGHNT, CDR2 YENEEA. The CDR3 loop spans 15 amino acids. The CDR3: CASSPGQLYTGELFF. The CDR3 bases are TGTGCCAGCAGCCCGGGACAACTGTACACCGGGGAGCTGTTTTTT.